A single sample is the source of the 20 T cell receptor beta chains below, sequenced in a study of control samples from healthy donors and cancer patients. The data were produced by immunoSEQ multiplex PCR, yet TCRdb's version contains in-frame clones alone and is incomplete. The table includes some 120,000 clones, roughly 90% detected once. The sequencing input was blood. The receptors stem from a woman under 30 in good health.

CDR3 sequence reads: CASSQSQGYYTEAFF. CDR3 DNA: TGTGCCAGCAGCCAAAGCCAGGGGTATTACACTGAAGCTTTCTTT. The chain links TRBV28 to TRBJ1-1; tentative D call: TRBD1 (6 bases). The CDR3 spans 15 residues. V was clipped by 6 bases and J by 3 bases, with 17 bases between them. Germline assignment: CDR1 MDHEN and CDR2 SYDVKM.

A single count supports this clone. The CDR3 nucleotides read TGTGCCAGCAGCTTAGCAGGGAAGCAGTACTTC. It specifies CASSLAGKQYF. The chain couples TRBV7-2 to TRBJ2-7; D call uncertain. The CDR3 consists of 11 residues. V was shortened by 0 bases and J by 8 bases, with 5 bases between the two germline ends. Germline CDR1 reads SGHTA; CDR2 reads FQGNSA.

V and J are TRBV7-9 and TRBJ1-5; D is unresolved. Germline V lookup: CDR1 SEHNR, CDR2 FQNEAQ (reference sequence). The CDR3 runs to 14 residues. Trimming pared 5 bases from V and 1 base from J, leaving 9 bases between. CDR3 bases: TGTGCCAGCAGCCCTATCGGGAGCAATCAGCCCCAGCATTTT. This encodes CASSPIGSNQPQHF.

The count of this clone is one. The rearrangement joins TRBV7-3 to TRBJ2-3, with TRBD1 matching 7 bases. This CDR3 is 16 amino acids long. CDR1 SGHTA and CDR2 FQGTGA come from the germline V gene. V shed 5 bases and J 2 bases; nucleotides not matched to a gene: 10. The CDR3 loop reads CASSLSRQGNTDTQYF. DNA of the CDR3: TGTGCCAGCAGCCTCTCCCGACAGGGAAACACAGATACGCAGTATTTT.

The chain joins TRBV5-4 to TRBJ2-1; 12 positions agree with TRBD2. CDR1 and CDR2 from the germline V gene are SGHNT and YYREEE (reference sequence). V lost 4 bases to trimming and J lost 4 bases; unmatched junction nucleotides: 6. CDR3 length equals 16 residues. CDR3 sequence: CASSPGLAGRYNEQFF. CDR3 coding DNA: TGTGCCAGCAGCCCTGGACTAGCGGGACGGTACAATGAGCAGTTCTTC.

This clone was detected once. This chain uses TRBV6-2 or TRBV6-3 with TRBJ2-4, with 8 nucleotides matching TRBD1. The CDR3 sequence is 17 residues long. The germline gives CDR1 MNHEY, CDR2 SVGEGT. J was trimmed by 1 base and V by 5 bases; bases with no gene match: 10. The CDR3 protein is CASSRTGSGVAKNIQYF. CDR3 sequence (DNA): TGTGCCAGCAGTCGGACAGGGTCCGGTGTTGCCAAAAACATTCAGTACTTC.

This rearrangement joins TRBV7-9 to TRBJ2-7; tentatively, D is TRBD1 or TRBD2 (7 bases each). The CDR3 is 17 amino acids. V lost 1 base and J lost 0, with 16 bases in between. Germline lookup yields CDR1 SEHNR and CDR2 FQNEAQ (reference sequence). This CDR3 reads CASSLGWGGQHSYEQYF. For the CDR3, the DNA is TGTGCCAGCAGCTTAGGGTGGGGGGGACAGCACTCCTACGAGCAGTACTTC.

The CDR3 DNA is TGTGCCAGCAGTGTTAGGGGCAGGTACGAGCAGTACTTC. It translates to CASSVRGRYEQYF. V and J are TRBV28 and TRBJ2-7, with D possibly TRBD1 on 5 matching bases. V shed 5 bases and J shed 4 bases, with 12 bases lying between them. The CDR3 runs to 13 residues. Germline CDR1 and CDR2: MDHEN and SYDVKM.

In its sample, this clone ranks as medium-sized. The rearrangement links TRBV30 to TRBJ1-3, with D possibly matching TRBD1 (6 bases). Germline V gene data show CDR1 as GTSNPN and CDR2 as SVGIG (reference sequence). The CDR3 is made up of 14 amino acids. The V gene lost 2 bases and the J gene lost 0 bases, with 8 bases spanning the gap. DNA for the CDR3: TGTGCCTGGAGTACAGGGAGCTCTGGAAACACCATATATTTT. Amino acid sequence: CAWSTGSSGNTIYF. Together with reference TRBV30 and TRBJ1-3, the CDR3 gives the full variable domain: SQTIHQWPATLVQPVGSPLSLECTVEGTSNPNLYWYRQAAGRGLQLLFYSVGIGQISSEVPQNLSASRPQDRQFILSSKKLLLSDSGFYLCAWSTGSSGNTIYFGEGSWLTVV.

This chain links TRBV21-1 with TRBJ1-1. TRBV21-1 constitutes a pseudogene. The CDR3 totals 14 residues. CDR3 amino acids: CASTIQGGRTEAFF. In DNA, the CDR3 is TGTGCCAGTACTATTCAGGGAGGTCGGACTGAAGCTTTCTTT.

The chain combines TRBV28 with TRBJ2-7; perhaps D is TRBD1 or TRBD2 (5 bases each). With 5 bases removed from V and 0 bases from J, the gap between germline ends came to 17 bases. Germline values: CDR1 MDHEN, CDR2 SYDVKM. The CDR3 totals 16 residues. The CDR3 sequence is CASSVTMGTGSYEQYF. The CDR3 DNA reads as TGTGCCAGCAGTGTGACTATGGGTACAGGCTCCTACGAGCAGTACTTC.

Here the CDR3 reads CASSRGQGRETQYF. CDR3 nucleotides: TGCGCCAGCAGCAGGGGACAGGGGAGGGAGACCCAGTACTTC. The rearrangement links TRBV5-1 to TRBJ2-5, with TRBD1 identical over 10 bases. CDR1 and CDR2 (germline): SGHRS, YFSETQ. V was clipped by 4 bases and J by 5 bases; unmatched bases: 5. CDR3 length equals 14 residues. Based on the CDR3 plus reference TRBV5-1 and TRBJ2-5, the full variable domain is KAGVTQTPRYLIKTRGQQVTLSCSPISGHRSVSWYQQTPGQGLQFLFEYFSETQRNKGNFPGRFSGRQFSNSRSEMNVSTLELGDSALYLCASSRGQGRETQYFGPGTRLLVL.

J is TRBJ1-2 and V is TRBV4-3, with D perhaps TRBD1 (6 bases). V dropped 0 bases and J dropped 4 bases, with 15 bases sitting between them. The germline V gene encodes CDR1 LGHNA and CDR2 YSLEER. The CDR3 consists of 16 residues. For the CDR3, the DNA is TGCGCCAGCAGCCAAGATCGTACAGGGTTTACCTATGGCTACACCTTC. Translating it yields CASSQDRTGFTYGYTF.

The rearrangement uses TRBV28 and TRBJ1-5; a weak D match, TRBD1 (5 bases). The CDR3 is 14 residues long. Deletions cut 7 bases from V and 0 bases from J, with 10 bases between. The V gene's germline CDR1 is MDHEN and CDR2 SYDVKM. The CDR3 loop is CASTEQVSNQPQHF. The CDR3 coding sequence is TGTGCCAGCACGGAACAGGTTAGCAATCAGCCCCAGCATTTT. The variable domain in full, completed from reference TRBV28 and TRBJ1-5, reads DVKVTQSSRYLVKRTGEKVFLECVQDMDHENMFWYRQDPGLGLRLIYFSYDVKMKEKGDIPEGYSVSREKKERFSLILESASTNQTSMYLCASTEQVSNQPQHFGDGTRLSIL.

V is TRBV19 and J is TRBJ1-5; 9 nucleotides align to TRBD1. V trimming: 3 bases; J trimming: 2 bases; junction bases outside the gene matches: 2. The CDR3 has 15 residues. In germline, CDR1 is LNHDA, CDR2 SQIVND (reference sequence). The CDR3 spells CASSMGTGRNQPQHF. In DNA form, the CDR3 reads TGTGCCAGTAGTATGGGGACAGGGCGCAATCAGCCCCAGCATTTT. Full variable domain (missing parts from reference TRBV19 and TRBJ1-5): DGGITQSPKYLFRKEGQNVTLSCEQNLNHDAMYWYRQDPGQGLRLIYYSQIVNDFQKGDIAEGYSVSREKKESFPLTVTSAQKNPTAFYLCASSMGTGRNQPQHFGDGTRLSIL.

This clone occurred a few times. This sequence joins TRBV5-1 and TRBJ2-2; 7 bases line up with TRBD2. Germline-derived CDR1 and CDR2 are SGHRS and YFSETQ. The length of the CDR3 is 14 residues. J gave up 5 bases and V 5 bases, and 6 bases lay outside the gene matches. CDR3 region: CASSPPGGTGELFF. The CDR3 nucleotides are TGCGCCAGCAGTCCGCCGGGAGGAACCGGGGAGCTGTTTTTT.

V is TRBV5-5 and J is TRBJ1-4; TRBD1 agrees at 8 bases. The V and J ends lost 4 bases and 5 bases, in that order; junction bases with no gene match: 7. CDR3 length: 15 residues. Germline V gene sequence: CDR1 SGHKS, CDR2 YYEKEE (reference sequence). The CDR3: CASSVTGAINEKLFF. The CDR3 bases are TGTGCCAGCAGCGTGACAGGGGCAATAAATGAAAAACTGTTTTTT. Looking up the rest from reference TRBV5-5 and TRBJ1-4 gives the full variable domain: DAGVTQSPTHLIKTRGQQVTLRCSPISGHKSVSWYQQVLGQGPQFIFQYYEKEERGRGNFPDRFSARQFPNYSSELNVNALLLGDSALYLCASSVTGAINEKLFFGSGTQLSVL.

This clone occurred once. This chain uses TRBV3-1 (or the pseudogene TRBV3-2) with TRBJ2-4; TRBD1 might be the D (5 bases). Trimming cost V 5 bases and J 0 bases, with 14 bases left between them. This CDR3 is 16 amino acids long. Germline V gene sequence: CDR1 LGHDT, CDR2 YNNKEL (reference sequence). The CDR3 loop reads CASSEGAGLAKNIQYF. The CDR3 region has the DNA TGTGCCAGCAGCGAAGGGGCAGGGCTAGCCAAAAACATTCAGTACTTC.

V is TRBV30 and J is TRBJ1-1; D is unresolved. Trimming removed 1 base from V and 0 bases from J, with 15 bases in between. Germline loops: CDR1 GTSNPN, CDR2 SVGIG (reference sequence). The CDR3 spans 16 residues. Written as DNA, the CDR3 is TGTGCCTGGAGTGATTTTGGGTCCGGGGTGAACACTGAAGCTTTCTTT. It codes for CAWSDFGSGVNTEAFF.

This chain joins TRBV6-2 or TRBV6-3 and TRBJ1-1; possibly TRBD1 for D (6 bases). In germline, CDR1 is MNHEY, CDR2 SVGEGT. This CDR3 is built from 15 residues. V gave up 4 bases and J gave up 5 bases, with 17 bases separating them. In DNA, the CDR3 is TGTGCCAGCAGTTCCCGCGGGGGCGTGGGGACTGAAGCTTTCTTT. This gives the protein CASSSRGGVGTEAFF.